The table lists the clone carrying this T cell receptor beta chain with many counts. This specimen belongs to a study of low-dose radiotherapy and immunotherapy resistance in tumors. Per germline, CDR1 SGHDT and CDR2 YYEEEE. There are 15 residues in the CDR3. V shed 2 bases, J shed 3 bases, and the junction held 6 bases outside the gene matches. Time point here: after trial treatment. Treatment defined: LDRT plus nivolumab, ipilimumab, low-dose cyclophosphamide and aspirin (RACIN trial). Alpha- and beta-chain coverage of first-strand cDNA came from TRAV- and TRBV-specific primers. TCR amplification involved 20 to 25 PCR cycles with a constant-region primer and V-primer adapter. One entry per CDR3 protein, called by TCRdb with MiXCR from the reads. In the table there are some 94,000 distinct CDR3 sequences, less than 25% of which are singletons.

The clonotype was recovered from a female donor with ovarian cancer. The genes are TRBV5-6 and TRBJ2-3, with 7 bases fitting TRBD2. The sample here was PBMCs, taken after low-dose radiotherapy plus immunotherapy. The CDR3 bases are TGTGCCAGCAGCTTTTGGGGGGGTAGGACAGATACGCAGTATTTT. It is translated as CASSFWGGRTDTQYF.